One T cell receptor beta chain is described in this entry. The data stem from a study of blood T cell repertoires in COVID-19. About the research overall: Sources were T cells, B-cell-depleted T cells, or PBMCs; the material itself was cDNA or gDNA.

Original processing notes: It was from reference gene primer amplification that nucleated cell counts were estimated. The table came from immunoSEQ multiplex PCR; TCRdb's copy has only in-frame clones and leaves some out. That table supplies the V and J calls and clone size; D and trimming were determined from the DNA. The table records 90,000 to 100,000 clones, around 86% of them present only once. The V gene end was trimmed by 6 bases and the J gene end by 8 bases; junction bases not matched to a gene: 9. This CDR3 comprises 13 residues. The germline V gene has CDR1 MRHNA and CDR2 SNTAGT. Enrolled during active infection, Seattle patients were then followed longitudinally.

This sequence originates from a man aged 55 to 70 with COVID-19, enrolled during active disease. The V and J genes are TRBV6-4 and TRBJ2-7; TRBD2 matches at 8 bases. The sequenced material came from peripheral blood. The CDR3 DNA is TGTGCCAGCAGCCCGAGGGGTAGCGGGAAGCAGTACTTC. Translated: CASSPRGSGKQYF.